This TCR beta chain was sequenced during a study of cytomegalovirus exposure and HLA in healthy donors (dated 2017 in TCRdb). With regard to the full study: In an earlier analysis of under 750 of the donors, approximately 300 Gb of sequence data and 117 million unique TCR beta sequences from 150 million to 200 million T cells were reported. Around 300 gigabases of sequencing data and approximately 93 million unique TCR sequences were included in an early release covering over 600 HLA-typed donors. Donor age, sex, ethnicity and CMV serostatus were collected together with the repertoire data. The genetic ancestry cluster associated with self-reported Caucasian donors included 81% of the approximately 430 genotyped donors. HLA typing covered class I and class II loci at four-digit resolution. Five DR-DQ haplotypes were treated as single units for association and clustering because of strong linkage in the cohort. Typing coverage varied by locus: 629-630 donors for A, B, C, DRB1 and DQB1; around 560 for DQA1; over 600 for DPA1; roughly 470 for DPB1. In addition to the first cohort of 650 to 800 subjects, a separate validation cohort of 120 different subjects was used. In the later analysis, no new phenotypic data were used to find candidate immune exposures; instead, reliance was placed on TCR beta sequences and their occurrence across donors. A later genetic analysis used genome-wide SNP genotypes for about 65% of the roughly 700 donors, treating that subset as a discovery cohort. High-throughput TCR immunosequencing, statistical association of individual TCRs with disease status, and machine learning were combined to predict cytomegalovirus infection status. An earlier analysis of 500 to 750 of the donors applied high-throughput TCR beta sequencing to assess whether each TCR beta V gene segment acted as functional or pseudogenic. Every discovery cohort repertoire had been produced on one sequencing platform. The T cell repertoires of 666 subjects were profiled by immunosequencing and related to cytomegalovirus serostatus. Among around 400 genotyped donors of the cohort, an average of around 250,000 unique TCR beta nucleotide sequences was sequenced per donor, of which about 19% were non-productive. To study patterns of TCR occurrence, a later analysis re-analyzed previously published TCR beta repertoires from around 700 donors and added high-resolution HLA genotyping. The study aimed to test whether cataloging public T cell receptors could reveal signatures of past pathogen exposure. The paper's findings and limits, for the study overall: In a later analysis, TCR association rates were found to vary across HLA loci, with the most associated TCRs seen for DRB1 alleles and the fewest for HLA-C alleles. According to a later analysis, most CMV-associated TCR beta chains appeared to be HLA-restricted, and the HLA associations seemed to be driven largely by CMV exposure. The study gave a list of 150 to 200 TCR beta chains associated with cytomegalovirus. A later analysis associated about 18,000 TCR beta sequences with specific HLA alleles at a false discovery rate of 0.05. Compared with equally common non-associated chains, HLA-associated TCR beta chains in a later analysis were more clonally expanded and had lower generation probabilities. Because counts were too low, approximately 15 rarely observed V segments, including chromosome 9 orphons, were excluded from the earlier analysis of several hundred of the donors. In a later analysis, several top co-occurrence clusters were reported to appear linked to parvovirus B19, influenza, CMV and Epstein-Barr virus. For the cohort, immune exposure information was limited to CMV serostatus. In an earlier analysis of some 500 of the donors, most TCR beta V segments were observed in productive rearrangements about 87% or about 30% of the time, broadly matching IMGT annotations. Some IMGT-functional V segments, including TRBV6-2 and TRBV6-3, could not be told apart with the 87-base-pair reads, so those segments were excluded. In a later genetic analysis, a missense DCLRE1C variant was associated with V-gene and J-gene trimming of TCR beta chains, and the association was replicated in an independent cohort. Linkage disequilibrium might explain the correlated functional status among segregating V segments, but an unknown experimental factor could not be ruled out. Because HLA typing was unavailable for some donors at each locus, only the typed subset was used in association tests. According to the authors, the approach could potentially be generalized to other disease states and immunological phenotypes. Compared with the roughly 670-donor mean, donors in an Asian-associated ancestry cluster had fewer N-insertions in productive TCRs, according to a later genetic analysis. Sequencing depth was assumed to be roughly uniform across donors in the presence/absence analyses, though that assumption may not hold. Strong co-occurrence of HLA alleles, especially DR and DQ, made assigning TCR associations to individual alleles difficult. In vitro tests confirmed that a few of the cytomegalovirus-associated TCR beta chains recognize cytomegalovirus antigens. A cluster of highly shared sequence variants was judged likely to represent a technical artifact of the sequencing pipeline. Cytomegalovirus status was reported to be diagnosed by the classifier with high specificity and sensitivity in both the original and validation cohorts. While some public TCRs were present in many individuals, most TCR sequences turned up only very rarely across donors. A further reported finding was that TCR beta sequences accurately predicted the HLA-A and HLA-B alleles for most subjects in the first cohort. The cohort was sequenced for TCR beta chains only, and without alpha or paired-chain data the features that could be detected were limited.

The receptor library was made with the immunoSEQ multiplex PCR assay. The multiplex PCR relied on a mix of 60 forward primers for TCR Vbeta segments and 13 reverse primers for TCR Jbeta segments. The CDR3 region of rearranged TCR beta genes was amplified from genomic DNA with a multiplex PCR assay. On the Illumina HiSeq System, the amplified TCR beta libraries were sequenced as 87-base-pair reads. As for the original processing: In a later analysis, tens of millions of unique TCR beta chains were counted across the 500 to 700 repertoires, and approximately 11 million of these chains were shared by at least two donors. A nearest-neighbor algorithm error-corrected the raw reads and collapsed the reads into unique sequences, merging closely related sequences to remove PCR and sequencing errors. Alignment of CDR3 sequences to IMGT reference sequences was used to assign V, D and J gene segments. Each retained sequence needed at least a six-nucleotide match to both a V gene segment and a J gene segment. A rearrangement counted as productive if the CDR3 had no stop codons and remained in frame with V and J, and every other rearrangement counted as non-productive. CDR3 was defined according to IMGT convention as the region running from the second conserved V-encoded cysteine to the conserved J-encoded phenylalanine. The earlier analysis of some 540 of the donors excluded any sequence lacking an unambiguous match to a single V gene segment. In an earlier analysis of 500 to 750 of the donors, V segments were called functional above 56.7% productive rearrangements and were called segregating when the between-donor standard deviation exceeded 5%. To diagnose cytomegalovirus status from the catalog of TCR beta chain sequences, a statistical classification framework was built. In a later analysis, V and J genes were assigned by comparing TCR nucleotide sequences against IMGT/GENE-DB human TR gene sequences. A later analysis assigned CDR3 sequences and most-parsimonious VDJ recombination scenarios with the TCRdist pipeline. In a later analysis, each TCR beta chain was defined by its CDR3 amino acid sequence together with its V-gene family, and reads without a unique V-gene family were excluded. In a later analysis, around 600 highly shared, low-generation-probability nucleotide sequences were removed to address suspected cross-contamination and a sequencing artifact. In a later analysis, a clonal expansion index was calculated for each public chain from normalized within-repertoire ranks of inferred template counts. In a later analysis, generation probabilities were computed using a VDJ recombination model fitted to out-of-frame rearrangements, and the results were checked against IGoR. A later analysis scored TCR-TCR, TCR-HLA and TCR-CMV co-occurrence with hypergeometric tests, applying a repertoire-size bias correction to TCR pairs. In a later analysis, false discovery rates were estimated by permuting HLA or CMV assignments 20 times. A later analysis grouped co-occurring TCRs with DBSCAN, adding TCRdist sequence similarity when clustering within HLA-allele-positive subsets. Repertoires with fewer than 30,000 or more than 120,000 public chains, plus five repertoires with anomalous nucleotide sharing, were excluded from co-occurrence clustering. TCRdb took over this immuneACCESS table, retaining in-frame rearrangements with V and J assigned. Such tables are incomplete; in checked studies, under half of the missing clones stem from an unresolved V gene, and the remainder is unexplained. V, J and clone size are taken as reported in that table, and D and trimming were inferred from the DNA itself. The sample's own table lists roughly 140,000 clones. The biggest ten clones account for 0.8% to 1% of the sample.

In total, approximately 610 healthy bone marrow donors made up the cohort. Cohort members were all nominally healthy when sampled, although unrecorded immune exposures were likely present. The donor was CMV seronegative and belonged to the group of 352 seronegative cohort members. Every donor gave a peripheral blood sample, and the peripheral blood mononuclear cells from that sample were used for TCR beta sequencing. The Qiagen DNeasy Blood Extraction Kit was used to extract genomic DNA from the blood cell samples. The V and J ends are trimmed by 1 base and 1 base, leaving 7 bases between them. From the germline V gene, CDR1 is SGHTA and CDR2 is FQGNSA. The CDR3 runs 14 residues from the cysteine to the phenylalanine. Kept here is only the CDR3 DNA, which spans 42 bases and is read in frame from base 1. As to this clone: The antigen this receptor binds is unknown.

Material for sequencing was PBMCs. Recombination joined TRBV7-2 with TRBJ2-5; no D segment can be confidently identified. This sequence originates from a male donor in good health and CMV-seronegative. In nucleotides, the sequence is TGTGCCAGCAGCTTAGGTGGCTTCCAAGAGACCCAGTACTTC. Its translation reads: CASSLGGFQETQYF.